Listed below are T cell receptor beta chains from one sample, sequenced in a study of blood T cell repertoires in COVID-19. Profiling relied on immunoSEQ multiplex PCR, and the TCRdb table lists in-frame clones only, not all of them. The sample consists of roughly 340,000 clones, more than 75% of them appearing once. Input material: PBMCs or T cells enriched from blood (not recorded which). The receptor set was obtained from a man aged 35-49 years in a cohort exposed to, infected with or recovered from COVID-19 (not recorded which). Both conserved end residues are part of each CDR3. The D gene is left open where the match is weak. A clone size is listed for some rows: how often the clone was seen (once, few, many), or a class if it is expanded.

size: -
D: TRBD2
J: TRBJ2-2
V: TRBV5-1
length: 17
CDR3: CASSDVTSGRSTGELFF
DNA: TGCGCCAGCAGCGATGTGACTAGCGGGAGGAGCACCGGGGAGCTGTTTTTT

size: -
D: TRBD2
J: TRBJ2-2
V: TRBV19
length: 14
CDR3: CASSGDYTTGELFF
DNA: TGTGCCAGTAGTGGGGACTATACCACCGGGGAGCTGTTTTTT

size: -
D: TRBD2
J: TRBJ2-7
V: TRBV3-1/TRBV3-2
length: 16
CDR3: CASSRGTSGSRYEQYF
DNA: TGTGCCAGCAGCCGTGGGACTAGCGGGAGCAGATACGAGCAGTACTTC

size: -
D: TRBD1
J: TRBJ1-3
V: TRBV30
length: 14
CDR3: CAWGPGQGGNTIYF
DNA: TGTGCCTGGGGCCCCGGACAGGGAGGAAACACCATATATTTT

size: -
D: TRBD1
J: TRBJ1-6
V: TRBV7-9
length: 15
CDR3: CASSLADRGNSPLHF
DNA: TGTGCCAGCAGCTTAGCGGACAGGGGTAATTCACCCCTCCACTTT

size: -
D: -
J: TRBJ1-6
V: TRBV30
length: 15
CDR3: CAWRRDSSYNSPLHF
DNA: TGTGCCTGGAGACGCGACAGCTCCTATAATTCACCCCTCCACTTT

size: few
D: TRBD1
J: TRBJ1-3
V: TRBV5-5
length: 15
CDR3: CASSLEVGQLNTIYF
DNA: TGTGCCAGCAGCTTGGAAGTGGGACAGTTAAACACCATATATTTT

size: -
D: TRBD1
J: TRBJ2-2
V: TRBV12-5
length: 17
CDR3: CASGLLTGTGRSGELFF
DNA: TGTGCTAGTGGTTTGCTAACCGGGACAGGGAGGTCCGGGGAGCTGTTTTTT

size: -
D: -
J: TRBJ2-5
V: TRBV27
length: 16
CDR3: CASSLGPGPSEETQYF
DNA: TGTGCCAGCAGTTTAGGTCCAGGGCCGAGTGAGGAGACCCAGTACTTC

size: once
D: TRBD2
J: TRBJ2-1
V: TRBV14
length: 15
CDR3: CASSQGLAGVGEQFF
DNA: TGTGCCAGCAGCCAAGGACTAGCGGGAGTAGGAGAGCAGTTCTTC

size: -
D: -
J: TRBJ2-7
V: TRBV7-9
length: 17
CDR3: CASSLLEGHVRPYEQYF
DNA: TGTGCCAGCAGCCTTCTCGAGGGACACGTTAGACCCTACGAGCAGTACTTC

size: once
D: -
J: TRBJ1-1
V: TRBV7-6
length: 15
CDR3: CASSLTDKSNTEAFF
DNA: TGTGCCAGCAGCTTAACCGACAAATCGAACACTGAAGCTTTCTTT

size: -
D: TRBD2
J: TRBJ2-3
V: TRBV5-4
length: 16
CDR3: CASSPRTSGSTDTQYF
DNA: TGTGCCAGCAGCCCGCGGACTAGCGGTAGCACAGATACGCAGTATTTT

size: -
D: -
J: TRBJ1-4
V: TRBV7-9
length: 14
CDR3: CASSPGTTNEKLFF
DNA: TGTGCCAGCAGCCCCGGGACAACTAATGAAAAACTGTTTTTT

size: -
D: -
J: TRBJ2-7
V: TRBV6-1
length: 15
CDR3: CASSDPRRSAYEQYF
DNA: TGTGCCAGCAGTGACCCAAGGAGATCGGCCTACGAGCAGTACTTC

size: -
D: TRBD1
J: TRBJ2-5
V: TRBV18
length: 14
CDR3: CASSPQTGTETQYF
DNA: TGTGCCAGCTCACCCCAGACAGGGACCGAGACCCAGTACTTC

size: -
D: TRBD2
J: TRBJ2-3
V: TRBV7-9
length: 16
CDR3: CASSWQLAESTDTQYF
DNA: TGTGCCAGCAGCTGGCAACTAGCGGAGAGCACAGATACGCAGTATTTT

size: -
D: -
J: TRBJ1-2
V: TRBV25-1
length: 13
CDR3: CASSVGAAYGYTF
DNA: TGTGCCAGCAGTGTAGGGGCGGCGTATGGCTACACCTTC

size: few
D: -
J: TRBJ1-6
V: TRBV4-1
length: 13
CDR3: CASRVAGNSPLHF
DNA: TGCGCCAGCAGAGTTGCGGGGAATTCACCCCTCCACTTT

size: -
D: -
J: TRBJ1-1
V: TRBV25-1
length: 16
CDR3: CASSGGEGTENTEAFF
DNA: TGTGCCAGCAGTGGCGGAGAAGGGACTGAGAACACTGAAGCTTTCTTT

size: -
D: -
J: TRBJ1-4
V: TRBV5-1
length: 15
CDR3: CASSSGQHKNEKLFF
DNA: TGCGCCAGCAGCTCAGGACAGCACAAGAATGAAAAACTGTTTTTT

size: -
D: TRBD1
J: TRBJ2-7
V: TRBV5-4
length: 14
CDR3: CASRRDRTTYEQYF
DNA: TGTGCCAGCAGACGGGACAGGACAACCTACGAGCAGTACTTC

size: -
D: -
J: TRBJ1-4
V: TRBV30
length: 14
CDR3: CAWRRGGGYEKLFF
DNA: TGTGCCTGGAGGCGCGGTGGAGGTTATGAAAAACTGTTTTTT

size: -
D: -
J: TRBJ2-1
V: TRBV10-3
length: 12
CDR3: CAISEQGGSAFF
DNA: TGTGCCATCAGTGAGCAGGGGGGTTCGGCTTTCTTC

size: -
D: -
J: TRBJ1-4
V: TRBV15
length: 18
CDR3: CATSTIQAHTAANEKLFF
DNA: TGTGCCACCAGCACGATTCAGGCGCACACCGCAGCTAATGAAAAACTGTTTTTT

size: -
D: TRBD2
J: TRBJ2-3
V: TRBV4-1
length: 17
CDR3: CASSQERASGKADTQYF
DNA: TGCGCCAGCAGCCAAGAAAGGGCTAGCGGGAAGGCAGATACGCAGTATTTT

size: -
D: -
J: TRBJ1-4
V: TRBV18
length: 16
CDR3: CASSRLVAGFNEKLFF
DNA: TGTGCCAGCTCACGCCTGGTGGCAGGATTTAATGAAAAACTGTTTTTT

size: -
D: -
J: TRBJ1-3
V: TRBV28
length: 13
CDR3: CASREGTGNTIYF
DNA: TGTGCCAGCAGGGAGGGAACTGGAAACACCATATATTTT

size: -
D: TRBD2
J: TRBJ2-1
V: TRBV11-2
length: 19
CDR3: CASNDLGTSGRKSYNEQFF
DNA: TGTGCCAGCAACGATTTAGGGACTAGCGGGAGAAAATCCTACAATGAGCAGTTCTTC

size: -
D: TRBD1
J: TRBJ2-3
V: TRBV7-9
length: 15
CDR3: CASTQPGQGDDTQYF
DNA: TGTGCCAGCACCCAACCGGGACAGGGGGATGATACGCAGTATTTT

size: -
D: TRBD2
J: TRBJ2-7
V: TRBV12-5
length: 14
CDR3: CASGLSGTSGEQYF
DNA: TGTGCTAGTGGTTTATCAGGGACTAGCGGCGAGCAGTACTTC

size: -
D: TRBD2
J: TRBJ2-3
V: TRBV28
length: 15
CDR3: CAPPGTSDSTDTQYF
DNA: TGTGCCCCCCCCGGGACTAGCGATAGCACAGATACGCAGTATTTT

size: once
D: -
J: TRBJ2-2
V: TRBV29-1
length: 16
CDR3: CSVTALRDGNTGELFF
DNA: TGCAGCGTTACGGCCCTCAGGGATGGGAACACCGGGGAGCTGTTTTTT

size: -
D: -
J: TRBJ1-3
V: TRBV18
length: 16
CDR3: CASSPTRGARGNTIYF
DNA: TGTGCCAGCTCACCCACACGGGGGGCGCGTGGAAACACCATATATTTT

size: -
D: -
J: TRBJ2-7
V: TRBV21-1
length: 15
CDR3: CASSKASRVSYEQYF
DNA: TGTGCCAGCAGCAAAGCCTCAAGAGTAAGCTACGAGCAGTACTTC